Listed below are T cell receptor beta chains from one sample, sequenced in a study of neurological immune-mediated disorders. TCRdb independently ran MiXCR on the 5' RACE reads; one entry per CDR3 protein. The sample yields about 35,000 distinct CDR3 sequences, less than 8.5% seen once. What was sequenced was PBMCs. The receptor source for this set is a woman aged 40 to 50 in good health. The CDR3 runs from the conserved cysteine through the conserved F or W. The D gene is left open where the match is weak. The listing skips clone size in some rows; elsewhere it reads once, few, many or a size class.

D | size | J | V | length | CDR3 | DNA
- | many | TRBJ1-6 | TRBV5-1 | 16 | CASSQPGTARNSPLHF | TGCGCCAGCAGTCAACCCGGGACGGCGAGGAATTCACCCCTCCACTTT
- | - | TRBJ1-1 | TRBV7-2 | 13 | CASSLTENTEAFF | TGTGCCAGCAGCTTAACCGAGAACACTGAAGCTTTCTTT
TRBD2 | many | TRBJ2-1 | TRBV20-1 | 16 | CSASSGGGSSYNEQFF | TGCAGTGCTAGTAGCGGGGGGGGAAGCTCCTACAATGAGCAGTTCTTC
- | many | TRBJ2-1 | TRBV2 | 10 | CASRIYEQFF | TGTGCCAGCAGGATTTATGAGCAGTTCTTC
- | many | TRBJ2-1 | TRBV5-6 | 16 | CASSLEPAGWYNEQFF | TGTGCCAGCAGCTTGGAGCCCGCGGGTTGGTACAATGAGCAGTTCTTC
- | many | TRBJ1-5 | TRBV20-1 | 15 | CSARDLQGINQPQHF | TGCAGTGCTAGAGATCTGCAGGGGATCAATCAGCCCCAGCATTTT
- | many | TRBJ1-1 | TRBV7-3 | 14 | CASSRGQMNTEAFF | TGTGCCAGCAGCCGGGGACAAATGAACACTGAAGCTTTCTTT
- | many | TRBJ2-1 | TRBV12-3/TRBV12-4 | 14 | CASSYPERVYEQFF | TGTGCCAGCAGTTACCCGGAAAGGGTGTATGAGCAGTTCTTC
TRBD2 | - | TRBJ2-1 | TRBV7-8 | 12 | CASSSSGREQFF | TGTGCCAGCAGCTCCAGCGGGAGGGAGCAGTTCTTC
TRBD2 | few | TRBJ2-7 | TRBV20-1 | 15 | CSARPNSGSPHEQYF | TGCAGTGCTAGACCCAATAGCGGGAGCCCCCACGAGCAGTACTTC
- | many | TRBJ2-1 | TRBV20-1 | 10 | CSASVNEQFF | TGCAGTGCCTCTGTCAATGAGCAGTTCTTC
- | many | TRBJ1-6 | TRBV4-1 | 14 | CASSQEGGNSPLHF | TGCGCCAGCAGCCAAGAGGGAGGCAATTCACCCCTCCACTTT
TRBD1 | few | TRBJ2-5 | TRBV6-1 | 15 | CASSAAGQGEETQYF | TGTGCCAGCAGTGCCGCGGGACAGGGAGAAGAGACCCAGTACTTC
TRBD2 | many | TRBJ2-1 | TRBV10-3 | 15 | CAISEGSGVYNEQFF | TGTGCCATCAGTGAGGGTAGCGGGGTATACAATGAGCAGTTCTTC
- | many | TRBJ2-3 | TRBV12-3/TRBV12-4 | 11 | CASSPTDTQYF | TGTGCCAGCAGTCCCACAGATACGCAGTATTTT
- | many | TRBJ2-2 | TRBV20-1 | 14 | CSARQGGRTGELFF | TGCAGTGCTAGACAAGGGGGAAGGACCGGGGAGCTGTTTTTT
TRBD2 | - | TRBJ2-7 | TRBV27 | 16 | CASSFNGLARGNEQYF | TGTGCCAGCAGTTTCAACGGACTAGCTAGGGGCAATGAGCAGTACTTC
- | many | TRBJ2-6 | TRBV9 | 17 | CASSVDEGELGANVLTF | TGTGCCAGCAGCGTAGATGAGGGGGAACTTGGGGCCAACGTCCTGACTTTC
- | many | TRBJ2-4 | TRBV25-1 | 15 | CASSDHGQTKNIQYF | TGTGCCAGCAGTGACCACGGACAGACCAAAAACATTCAGTACTTC
TRBD2 | many | TRBJ2-3 | TRBV9 | 16 | CASSRETSWYTDTQYF | TGTGCCAGCAGCCGTGAGACTAGCTGGTACACAGATACGCAGTATTTT
TRBD1 | many | TRBJ1-1 | TRBV7-8 | 15 | CASSPYGTANTEAFF | TGTGCCAGCAGCCCATACGGGACAGCCAACACTGAAGCTTTCTTT
- | many | TRBJ2-5 | TRBV7-6 | 13 | CASSFSRQETQYF | TGTGCCAGCAGCTTCTCACGCCAAGAGACCCAGTACTTC
- | many | TRBJ1-6 | TRBV20-1 | 15 | CSARTMTGSLSPLHF | TGCAGTGCTAGAACGATGACGGGCAGCCTTTCACCCCTCCACTTT
- | many | TRBJ2-7 | TRBV29-1 | 12 | CSVEGSPEEQYF | TGCAGCGTTGAAGGCTCCCCAGAGGAGCAGTACTTC
- | many | TRBJ1-6 | TRBV20-1 | 14 | CSARETPNNSPLHF | TGCAGTGCTAGGGAGACACCGAATAATTCACCCCTCCACTTT
TRBD1 | many | TRBJ2-3 | TRBV2 | 14 | CASRGRGHTDTQYF | TGTGCCAGCAGAGGCAGGGGGCATACAGATACGCAGTATTTT
TRBD1 | many | TRBJ1-1 | TRBV28 | 16 | CASSPPGTGTNTEAFF | TGTGCCAGCAGTCCCCCCGGGACAGGGACGAACACTGAAGCTTTCTTT
- | many | TRBJ1-1 | TRBV28 | 12 | CASTDHPTEAFF | TGTGCCAGCACAGACCACCCCACTGAAGCTTTCTTT
- | - | TRBJ2-1 | TRBV9 | 15 | CASTPDLLFYNEQFF | TGTGCCAGCACCCCGGACTTACTATTTTACAATGAGCAGTTCTTC
TRBD1 | many | TRBJ1-4 | TRBV20-1 | 15 | CSAGGQGAVGEKLFF | TGCAGTGCTGGGGGACAGGGGGCTGTAGGTGAAAAACTGTTTTTT
- | many | TRBJ1-5 | TRBV4-2 | 15 | CASSQGGNGNQPQHF | TGTGCCAGCAGCCAAGGGGGGAATGGCAATCAGCCCCAGCATTTT
- | many | TRBJ2-5 | TRBV7-9 | 16 | CASSLGYRDIQETQYF | TGTGCCAGCAGCTTAGGTTACCGAGACATCCAAGAGACCCAGTACTTC
TRBD2 | many | TRBJ2-1 | TRBV7-9 | 15 | CASSTSGSPYNEQFF | TGTGCCAGCAGCACTAGCGGGAGTCCCTACAATGAGCAGTTCTTC
- | - | TRBJ1-1 | TRBV6-2/TRBV6-3 | 17 | CASSYGRAEYLNTEAFF | TGTGCCAGCAGTTACGGGCGTGCTGAGTATTTGAACACTGAAGCTTTCTTT
- | - | TRBJ2-2 | TRBV7-9 | 13 | CASSPPDTGELFF | TGTGCCAGCTCCCCGCCGGATACCGGGGAGCTGTTTTTT
- | few | TRBJ2-1 | TRBV10-3 | 13 | CAIARIGNNEQFF | TGTGCCATCGCCCGGATAGGGAACAATGAGCAGTTCTTT
- | many | TRBJ1-1 | TRBV28 | 15 | CASSLYGALNTEAFF | TGTGCCAGCAGTTTGTATGGGGCGTTGAACACTGAAGCTTTCTTT
TRBD2 | many | TRBJ2-1 | TRBV19 | 16 | CASSTSGGFSYNEQFF | TGTGCCAGTAGCACTAGCGGGGGATTCTCCTACAATGAGCAGTTCTTC
- | many | TRBJ2-2 | TRBV6-5 | 16 | CASTTIGTQNTGELFF | TGTGCCAGCACCACCATCGGGACTCAGAACACCGGGGAGCTGTTTTTT
TRBD2 | many | TRBJ2-3 | TRBV7-9 | 16 | CASSPGSGTLTDTQYF | TGTGCCAGCAGCCCGGGAAGCGGGACGCTGACAGATACGCAGTATTTT
TRBD1 | many | TRBJ2-3 | TRBV27 | 14 | CASSLDRDTDTQYF | TGTGCCAGCAGTTTGGACAGGGACACAGATACGCAGTATTTT
- | many | TRBJ2-6 | TRBV15 | 16 | CATSRDLGAGANVLTF | TGTGCCACCAGCAGAGATCTGGGGGCCGGGGCCAACGTCCTGACTTTC
TRBD1 | many | TRBJ2-7 | TRBV15 | 14 | CATSQDRGLAEQYF | TGTGCCACCAGTCAAGACAGGGGGCTCGCCGAGCAGTACTTC
TRBD1 | - | TRBJ2-1 | TRBV20-1 | 17 | CSALGVTGEKSYNEQFF | TGCAGTGCCCTGGGTGTCACAGGGGAGAAGTCCTACAATGAGCAGTTCTTC
- | many | TRBJ2-1 | TRBV20-1 | 15 | CSAYKRGAGFTEQFF | TGCAGTGCTTATAAACGGGGGGCGGGATTTACTGAGCAGTTCTTC
TRBD2 | many | TRBJ2-5 | TRBV20-1 | 13 | CSALSGGAKTQYF | TGCAGTGCTCTTAGCGGGGGGGCCAAGACCCAGTACTTC
TRBD1 | many | TRBJ2-3 | TRBV10-3 | 15 | CAISPGTGGADTQYF | TGTGCCATCAGTCCCGGGACAGGGGGCGCAGATACGCAGTATTTT
- | - | TRBJ1-1 | TRBV6-5 | 14 | CASGRDTWVTEAFF | TGTGCCAGCGGCCGGGACACCTGGGTTACTGAAGCTTTCTTT
- | many | TRBJ1-1 | TRBV27 | 11 | CASRQNTEAFF | TGTGCCAGCAGGCAGAACACTGAAGCTTTCTTT
- | few | TRBJ2-7 | TRBV18 | 13 | CASSPPVGLEQYF | TGTGCCAGCTCACCACCTGTAGGGCTCGAGCAGTACTTC
- | many | TRBJ1-5 | TRBV5-1 | 15 | CASSLGGGRGQPQHF | TGCGCCAGCAGCTTGGGCGGGGGTAGGGGTCAGCCCCAGCATTTT
TRBD2 | many | TRBJ2-5 | TRBV7-7 | 14 | CASSPRTSGGTQYF | TGTGCTAGCAGCCCGCGGACTAGCGGGGGGACCCAGTACTTC
- | many | TRBJ2-3 | TRBV29-1 | 14 | CSVELGGGTDTQYF | TGCAGCGTTGAACTGGGCGGGGGCACAGATACGCAGTATTTT